This paragraph reports one TCR beta chain. Vbeta (60) and Jbeta (13) primers were used in the PCR. Measured with immunoSEQ multiplex PCR; TCRdb has only the in-frame clones, and not every one. Of 150,000 to 160,000 clones in the sample, 80% were seen once. This sample is part of a study of cytomegalovirus exposure and HLA in healthy donors. Sample: PBMCs. The origin of this receptor is a man aged 25 to 40 in good health and CMV-seropositive.

DNA for the CDR3: TGTGCCACCAGCAGAGACTTCTTCACAGGGGGGGTAGAGACCCAGTACTTC. Protein product: CATSRDFFTGGVETQYF. The J gene is TRBJ2-5, the V gene TRBV15; TRBD1 is a possible D gene (8 bases). V lost 0 bases, J lost 4 bases, and 18 bases lay in between. This CDR3 is built from 17 residues. Per the germline V gene, CDR1 is LNHNV and CDR2 is YYDKDF (reference sequence).